This entry lists 29 T cell receptor beta chains sequenced from one sample in a study of T cells in Graves' hyperthyroidism and ophthalmopathy. TCR beta CDR3 regions were amplified from RNA. RT-PCR in the first round (using the HTBI primer set) targeted the TCR CDR3. One entry per CDR3 protein, called by TCRdb with MiXCR from the multiplex PCR reads. The data contain around 420,000 distinct CDR3 sequences, roughly 14% of them singletons. The sequencing sample was made of blood. The receptor source for this set is a woman aged 18-35 years with Graves' hyperthyroidism.

V usage is TRBV12-5 and J usage is TRBJ1-5; D uncertain. Germline V lookup: CDR1 LGHNT, CDR2 FRNRAP. Trimming removed 3 bases at V and 0 bases at J, with 21 bases between. This CDR3 contains 19 residues. This CDR3 is CASGFSQTFKRYSNQPQHF. Here the CDR3 DNA reads TGTGCTAGTGGTTTTTCCCAAACTTTCAAACGGTATAGCAATCAGCCCCAGCATTTT.

This clonotype was seen repeatedly, ten times or more. The chain carries TRBV7-9 and TRBJ2-7; no reliable D call. The germline V gene has CDR1 SEHNR and CDR2 FQNEAQ (reference sequence). This CDR3 has 13 amino acids. Trimming took 5 bases from V and 4 from J, leaving 12 bases between them. CDR3 region: CASSPRWGYEQYF. DNA of the CDR3: TGTGCCAGCAGCCCCAGGTGGGGTTACGAGCAGTACTTC.

This clonotype was recorded at least ten times. The V gene is TRBV2, the J gene TRBJ1-2; no clear D gene. Per the germline V gene, CDR1 is SNHLY and CDR2 is FYNNEI. Between the trimmed V and J ends, which lost 6 bases and 2 bases, there was a span of 16 bases. CDR3 size: 15 residues. The CDR3 protein is CASRILHAENYGYTF. The CDR3 nucleotides read TGTGCCAGCAGGATTCTGCACGCGGAAAACTATGGCTACACCTTC. Using reference TRBV2 and TRBJ1-2 for the parts outside the CDR3, the full variable domain is EPEVTQTPSHQVTQMGQEVILRCVPISNHLYFYWYRQILGQKVEFLVSFYNNEISEKSEIFDDQFSVERPDGSNFTLKIRSTKLEDSAMYFCASRILHAENYGYTFGSGTRLTVV.

In this sample, this clonotype turned up a few times. The CDR3 spells CAIRRLAGAASTDTQYF. In DNA form, the CDR3 reads TGTGCCATCAGAAGACTAGCGGGGGCGGCTAGCACAGATACGCAGTATTTT. The chain combines TRBV10-3 with TRBJ2-3, with TRBD2 identical over 12 bases. The CDR3 runs to 17 residues. Germline V gene sequence: CDR1 ENHRY, CDR2 SYGVKD. V shed 6 bases and J 0 bases; nucleotides not matched to a gene: 7.

CDR3 bases: TGCAGTGCTAGTCGTCAGGAGCAGTACTTC. Translating gives CSASRQEQYF. V and J are TRBV20-1 and TRBJ2-7; D unresolved. There are 10 residues in the CDR3. From germline, CDR1 is DFQATT and CDR2 SNEGSKA (reference sequence). Trimming removed 3 bases at V and 7 bases at J, with 7 bases between.

The chain recombines TRBV12-3 or TRBV12-4 with TRBJ2-7, with TRBD2 matching 12 bases. The CDR3 is 18 residues long. Trimming took 2 bases from V and 2 from J; bases not matched to a gene: 10. CDR3 sequence: CASSLKGPRLAGAYEQYF. CDR3 sequence (DNA): TGTGCCAGCAGTTTAAAGGGCCCAAGACTAGCGGGAGCCTACGAGCAGTACTTC.

In this sample, this clonotype turned up many times. V is TRBV13 and J is TRBJ2-5, with 10 bases matching TRBD2. Per germline, CDR1 PRHDT and CDR2 FYEKMQ (reference sequence). Trimming took 4 bases from V and 3 from J; bases not matched to a gene: 5. CDR3 length: 15 amino acids. CDR3 sequence reads: CASSWILAGKETQYF. The DNA of the CDR3 is TGTGCCAGCAGCTGGATACTAGCGGGAAAAGAGACCCAGTACTTC.

This clonotype has only a few counts. This chain joins TRBV7-9 and TRBJ1-4; no firm D call. V was clipped by 4 bases and J by 2 bases, with 11 bases between them. This CDR3 contains 15 residues. The germline V gene encodes CDR1 SEHNR and CDR2 FQNEAQ (reference sequence). CDR3 bases: TGTGCCAGCAGCTCCAGACTCGCGACTAATGAAAAACTGTTTTTT. Its protein product is CASSSRLATNEKLFF. Full variable domain (rest looked up from reference TRBV7-9 and TRBJ1-4): DTGVSQNPRHKITKRGQNVTFRCDPISEHNRLYWYRQTLGQGPEFLTYFQNEAQLEKSRLLSDRFSAERPKGSFSTLEIQRTEQGDSAMYLCASSSRLATNEKLFFGSGTQLSVL.

As to this clonotype: With a much larger clone just one base away, this may be a read error. The rearrangement uses TRBV12-3 or TRBV12-4 and TRBJ2-7, with TRBD1 matching 7 bases. The CDR3 totals 12 residues. CDR3 region: CPSEGASYEQYF. The CDR3 DNA reads TGTCCCAGCGAGGGGGCTTCCTACGAGCAGTACTTC.

The chain employs TRBV9 and TRBJ2-1; 7 nucleotides align to TRBD2. Per the germline V gene, CDR1 is SGDLS and CDR2 is YYNGEE. The CDR3 runs 15 residues. The ends lost 0 bases at V and 10 bases at J; junction bases unmatched: 10. CDR3 in amino acids: CASSVDTSALREQFF. The CDR3 nucleotides are TGTGCCAGCAGCGTAGATACTAGCGCCCTAAGGGAGCAGTTCTTC.

This clonotype came up many times. The V gene is TRBV11-2, the J gene TRBJ2-5; TRBD2 is a possible D gene (5 bases). CDR1 SGHAT and CDR2 FQNNGV come from the germline V gene. Trimming cost V 0 bases and J 5 bases, with 10 bases left between them. This CDR3 region has 14 residues. CDR3 nucleotide sequence: TGTGCCAGCAGCTTAGATATGCCGGGGGAGACCCAGTACTTC. Translated: CASSLDMPGETQYF.

This clonotype was seen at least ten times. The chain carries TRBV20-1 and TRBJ1-4, with D hard to call. V was trimmed by 8 bases and J by 5 bases, leaving 9 bases between them. The CDR3 is 11 residues long. The V gene's germline CDR1 is DFQATT and CDR2 SNEGSKA (reference sequence). The CDR3: CSTWTNEKLFF. CDR3 bases: TGCAGTACTTGGACCAATGAAAAACTGTTTTTT.

At least ten counts were recorded for this clonotype. The chain recombines TRBV6-1 with TRBJ1-3, with D maybe TRBD1 (6 bases). V was clipped by 6 bases and J by 0 bases, with 18 bases between them. Germline CDR1 reads MNHNS; CDR2 reads SASEGT. This CDR3 has 17 amino acids. CDR3 residues: CASRKTVQGFSGNTIYF. DNA of the CDR3: TGTGCCAGCAGAAAGACCGTACAGGGCTTCTCTGGAAACACCATATATTTT.

This chain connects TRBV7-2 to TRBJ1-2; TRBD1 matches at 8 bases. With V trimmed by 4 bases and J by 2 bases, 9 bases remained unmatched. This CDR3 has 16 amino acids. Germline CDR1 and CDR2: SGHTA and FQGNSA. CDR3 protein: CASSSTGGVENYGYTF. Here the CDR3 DNA reads TGTGCCAGCAGCTCAACAGGGGGGGTAGAAAACTATGGCTACACCTTC.

This clonotype has a count of ten or more. The chain uses TRBV28 and TRBJ1-2, with 9 positions matching TRBD1. V shed 3 bases, J shed 8 bases, and the junction held 13 bases outside the gene matches. CDR1 MDHEN and CDR2 SYDVKM come from the germline V gene. The CDR3 consists of 16 residues. The CDR3 is CASSLYHRGQAGGYTF. The CDR3 DNA is TGTGCCAGCAGTTTGTACCACAGGGGGCAGGCTGGGGGCTACACCTTC.

This clonotype was observed a handful of times. The chain has TRBV6-5 and TRBJ1-4, with a weak D call TRBD1 (6 bases). Per the germline V gene, CDR1 is MNHEY and CDR2 is SVGAGI. This CDR3 comprises 14 residues. The V end was cut by 1 base, the J end by 7 bases, with 10 bases between. This CDR3 reads CASSYLDSGEKLFF. In nucleotides, the CDR3 is TGTGCCAGCAGTTACTTGGACAGCGGTGAAAAACTGTTTTTT.

The chain couples TRBV12-3 or TRBV12-4 to TRBJ2-1; 11 bases are shared with TRBD2. The length of the CDR3 is 17 residues. V shed 7 bases, J shed 8 bases, and the junction held 16 bases outside the gene matches. As DNA, the CDR3 is TGTGCCAGCAACCCCGGGGGTGAACTAGCGGGAGTGGATGAGCAGTTCTTC. It encodes CASNPGGELAGVDEQFF.

This clonotype came up many times. The rearrangement joins TRBV7-8 to TRBJ2-3; tentative D call: TRBD2 (6 bases). Looked up from germline, CDR1 is SGHVS and CDR2 is FQNEAQ. The CDR3 sequence is 18 residues long. V was cut by 1 base and J by 5 bases, with 22 bases left in between. CDR3: CASSLELAVTTTGDTQYF. The CDR3 nucleotides are TGTGCCAGCAGCTTAGAACTAGCTGTCACAACCACGGGAGATACGCAGTATTTT.

This sequence joins TRBV20-1 and TRBJ2-1; 10 bases map to TRBD2. The V and J ends lost 3 bases and 4 bases, in that order; junction bases with no gene match: 6. This CDR3 comprises 15 residues. Germline-derived CDR1 and CDR2 are DFQATT and SNEGSKA (reference sequence). The CDR3 here is CSASNRGLAYNEQFF. CDR3 in DNA: TGCAGTGCTAGCAATAGGGGACTAGCGTACAATGAGCAGTTCTTC.

J is TRBJ1-4 and V is TRBV12-3 or TRBV12-4; TRBD1 might be the D (5 bases). V was clipped by 0 bases and J by 10 bases, with 12 bases between them. This CDR3 has 14 amino acids. The CDR3 reads CASSLARGDGKLFF. CDR3 coding DNA: TGTGCCAGCAGTTTAGCGCGGGGGGATGGAAAACTGTTTTTT.

In this sample, this clonotype turned up many times. This sequence joins TRBV12-3 or TRBV12-4 and TRBJ1-1; tentative D call: TRBD1 (5 bases). This CDR3 comprises 12 residues. V lost 6 bases, J lost 6 bases, and 11 bases lay in between. The CDR3: CASRGTDPEAFF. Here the CDR3 DNA reads TGTGCCAGCAGGGGGACGGACCCTGAAGCTTTCTTT.

A word on this clonotype: This may arise from a read error, as a much more abundant clone is one base away. No conserved phenylalanine or tryptophan is present at the end of the CDR3, so a read error is the likely explanation. This chain links TRBV6-1 with TRBJ2-3, with TRBD2 matching 10 bases. Germline CDR1 and CDR2: MNHNS and SASEGT. J gave up 5 bases and V 0 bases, and 8 bases lay outside the gene matches. The length of the CDR3 is 17 residues. CDR3 protein: CASSEAPAGGKRDTQYL. DNA of the CDR3: TGTGCCAGCAGTGAAGCCCCAGCGGGAGGGAAGAGAGATACGCAGTATTTA.

The sample holds many counts of this clonotype. The genes are TRBV27 and TRBJ2-7; either TRBD1 or TRBD2 may supply D (5 bases each). The V and J ends lost 8 bases and 4 bases respectively, with 15 bases between them. Germline values: CDR1 MNHEY, CDR2 SMNVEV (reference sequence). The CDR3 extends over 13 amino acids. The chain's CDR3 is CASRGQGDYEQYF. DNA of the CDR3: TGTGCCAGCCGTGGCCAGGGAGATTACGAGCAGTACTTC.

This clonotype occurred many times. The chain links TRBV12-3 or TRBV12-4 to TRBJ2-5; D might be TRBD1 or TRBD2, each matching 7 bases. This CDR3 contains 13 residues. Trimming pared 8 bases from V and 2 bases from J, leaving 12 bases between. The CDR3 loop reads CASGGDSQETQYF. The CDR3 nucleotides are TGTGCCAGCGGGGGGGACAGTCAAGAGACCCAGTACTTC.

This clonotype was recorded many times. The chain links TRBV24-1 to TRBJ2-5; D not resolved. CDR1 is KGHDR and CDR2 is SFDVKD in the germline V gene. This CDR3 has 14 residues. V gave up 4 bases and J gave up 1 base, with 9 bases separating them. CDR3 residues: CATSESATQETQYF. The CDR3 DNA reads as TGTGCCACCAGTGAGTCGGCCACCCAAGAGACCCAGTACTTC.

This clonotype was found many times. The rearrangement joins TRBV9 to TRBJ2-1, with 8 bases identical to TRBD2. The CDR3 is made up of 17 amino acids. V was pared by 0 bases and J by 6 bases, with 11 bases of the junction left unmatched. Germline values: CDR1 SGDLS, CDR2 YYNGEE. CDR3 nucleotides: TGTGCCAGCAGCGTAGTAAGAGCGGGAGAGCTCTCCAATGAGCAGTTCTTC. Amino acid sequence: CASSVVRAGELSNEQFF.

About this clonotype itself: Possible read error: a much larger clone is one base away. V usage is TRBV5-8 and J usage is TRBJ1-5, with 8 bases identical to TRBD1. This CDR3 spans 16 amino acids. In germline, CDR1 is SGHTS, CDR2 YDEGEE. V lost 5 bases, J lost 2 bases, and 9 bases stayed unmatched. The CDR3 loop reads CASSYDRGLGNQPQHF. CDR3 sequence (DNA): TGTGCCAGCAGTTATGACAGGGGCTTAGGCAATCAGCCCCAGCATTTT. Full variable domain (rest looked up from reference TRBV5-8 and TRBJ1-5): EAGVTQSPTHLIKTRGQQATLRCSPISGHTSVYWYQQALGLGLQFLLWYDEGEERNRGNFPPRFSGRQFPNYSSELNVNALELEDSALYLCASSYDRGLGNQPQHFGDGTRLSIL.

In this sample, this clonotype turned up many times. The chain has TRBV6-1 and TRBJ1-2, with TRBD1 identical over 10 bases. The CDR3 extends over 15 amino acids. Germline loops: CDR1 MNHNS, CDR2 SASEGT. V was clipped by 5 bases and J by 4 bases; unmatched bases: 7. The CDR3 DNA reads as TGTGCCAGCAGTCCTGACAGGGGGCGAACCTATGGCTACACCTTC. It encodes CASSPDRGRTYGYTF.

This clonotype was seen at least ten times. This sequence joins TRBV20-1 and TRBJ2-5, with D unresolved. The CDR3 contains 11 residues. Trimming took 7 bases from V and 5 from J, leaving 11 bases between them. In germline, CDR1 is DFQATT, CDR2 SNEGSKA (reference sequence). CDR3 loop: CSVMGSETQYF. The CDR3 coding sequence is TGCAGTGTTATGGGTTCGGAGACCCAGTACTTC.